Below are 25 T cell receptor beta chains sequenced from a single sample in a study of blood T cell repertoires in COVID-19. Method: immunoSEQ multiplex PCR; TCRdb's copy keeps in-frame clones and lacks some. The sample has approximately 70,000 clones; around 90% are singletons. Sequencing was performed on peripheral blood. The receptors shown here come from a human donor with active COVID-19. The donor label of this sample is uncertain.

This rearrangement joins TRBV28 to TRBJ1-5, with 7 bases lining up with TRBD1. The V gene end was trimmed by 6 bases and the J gene end by 2 bases; junction bases not matched to a gene: 10. The CDR3 totals 16 residues. CDR1 MDHEN and CDR2 SYDVKM come from the germline V gene. The CDR3 here is CASRTNRGSGNQPQHF. CDR3 bases: TGTGCCAGCAGGACAAACAGGGGCTCGGGCAATCAGCCCCAGCATTTT.

This chain links TRBV28 with TRBJ2-6; no firm D call. The length of the CDR3 is 16 residues. The germline gives CDR1 MDHEN, CDR2 SYDVKM. Trimming stripped 3 bases from V and 1 base from J, with 10 bases between. This CDR3 reads CASSFYAQSGANVLTF. The CDR3 DNA reads TGTGCCAGCAGTTTTTACGCCCAGTCTGGGGCCAACGTCCTGACTTTC. Full variable domain (missing parts from reference TRBV28 and TRBJ2-6): DVKVTQSSRYLVKRTGEKVFLECVQDMDHENMFWYRQDPGLGLRLIYFSYDVKMKEKGDIPEGYSVSREKKERFSLILESASTNQTSMYLCASSFYAQSGANVLTFGAGSRLTVL.

The chain has TRBV7-9 and TRBJ1-1, with D perhaps matching TRBD1 (5 bases). Trimming removed 5 bases at V and 5 bases at J, with 18 bases between. Germline CDR1 and CDR2: SEHNR and FQNEAQ (reference sequence). The CDR3 has 15 amino acids. CDR3 nucleotides: TGTGCCAGCAGCCCCTCTGGGGCCTTAGGGACTGAAGCTTTCTTT. The encoded protein is CASSPSGALGTEAFF.

The chain recombines TRBV9 with TRBJ2-1; 8 bases match TRBD2. The junction had 9 bases not matched to a gene; V was cut back by 1 base and J by 0 bases. CDR3 length equals 18 residues. From germline, CDR1 is SGDLS and CDR2 YYNGEE. DNA for the CDR3: TGTGCCAGCAGCGTACGTCCTAGCGGGCTGAGCTCCTACAATGAGCAGTTCTTC. Amino acid sequence: CASSVRPSGLSSYNEQFF.

V gene TRBV3-1 (or the pseudogene TRBV3-2) combines with J gene TRBJ2-5; TRBD2 aligns across 16 bases. CDR1 and CDR2 from the germline V gene are LGHDT and YNNKEL (reference sequence). This CDR3 contains 16 residues. The V and J ends lost 3 bases and 5 bases, in that order; junction bases with no gene match: 3. CDR3 DNA: TGTGCCAGCAGCCAGGGACTAGCGGGAGGGGGGGAGACCCAGTACTTC. Protein sequence: CASSQGLAGGGETQYF.

The chain combines TRBV6-5 with TRBJ2-3; D gene uncertain. Trimming left V 7 bases short and J 3 bases short, with 11 bases between. The CDR3 runs 13 residues. CDR1 is MNHEY and CDR2 is SVGAGI in the germline V gene. The DNA of the CDR3 is TGTGCCAGCAAAGCCCCTGGTACAGATACGCAGTATTTT. Its protein is CASKAPGTDTQYF.

V usage is TRBV3-1 (or the pseudogene TRBV3-2) and J usage is TRBJ2-7; TRBD2 agrees at 8 bases. J gave up 2 bases and V 2 bases, and 5 bases lay outside the gene matches. Germline CDR1 is LGHDT and CDR2 is YNNKEL (reference sequence). This CDR3 has 15 amino acids. CDR3 protein: CASSQQRGHTYEQYF. CDR3 DNA: TGTGCCAGCAGCCAACAGCGGGGGCATACCTACGAGCAGTACTTC.

J is TRBJ2-7 and V is TRBV29-1, with D unclear. The CDR3 loop spans 12 amino acids. CDR1 is SQVTM, CDR2 ANQGSEA, per germline. V lost 3 bases to trimming and J lost 4 bases, with 10 bases between them. The CDR3 sequence: CSVDGPGYEQYF. In DNA form, the CDR3 reads TGCAGCGTTGACGGCCCCGGGTACGAGCAGTACTTC.

The rearrangement joins TRBV7-7 to TRBJ2-7; 10 bases are a match to TRBD2. The germline CDR1 and CDR2 sequences are SSHAT and FNYEAQ (reference sequence). Trimming cost V 5 bases and J 4 bases; bases outside gene matches: 5. The CDR3 extends over 14 amino acids. Here the CDR3 DNA reads TGTGCCAGCAGCCCGGGACTAGCGTCTTACGAGCAGTACTTC. Amino acid sequence: CASSPGLASYEQYF.

This chain uses TRBV24-1 with TRBJ2-3, with 9 nucleotides matching TRBD2. The CDR3 covers 16 residues. Per the germline V gene, CDR1 is KGHDR and CDR2 is SFDVKD. Losses at the gene ends were 5 bases for V and 1 base for J; bases not matched to a gene: 6. DNA for the CDR3: TGTGCCACCAGTGGACTAGCGGAGGGGGGCACAGATACGCAGTATTTT. This codes for CATSGLAEGGTDTQYF.

The rearrangement uses TRBV25-1 and TRBJ1-5; the D gene is possibly TRBD1 (5 bases). Germline values: CDR1 MGHDK, CDR2 SYGVNS. The CDR3 covers 14 residues. The V end was cut by 3 bases, the J end by 5 bases, with 11 bases between. The CDR3 loop reads CASSDAAGYQPQHF. In nucleotides, the CDR3 is TGTGCCAGCAGTGACGCCGCAGGGTATCAGCCCCAGCATTTT. The full variable domain, its missing parts supplied by reference TRBV25-1 and TRBJ1-5, is EADIYQTPRYLVIGTGKKITLECSQTMGHDKMYWYQQDPGMELHLIHYSYGVNSTEKGDLSSESTVSRIRTEHFPLTLESARPSHTSQYLCASSDAAGYQPQHFGDGTRLSIL.

CDR3: CASSSWGDWDQPQHF. In DNA, the CDR3 is TGTGCCAGCAGTTCTTGGGGGGACTGGGATCAGCCCCAGCATTTT. This chain joins TRBV27 and TRBJ1-5, with D perhaps matching TRBD1 (5 bases). V was trimmed by 4 bases and J by 5 bases, leaving 15 bases between them. Germline CDR1 MNHEY, CDR2 SMNVEV (reference sequence). The CDR3 is made up of 15 amino acids.

This chain connects TRBV15 to TRBJ2-7; D not certain. The germline V gene encodes CDR1 LNHNV and CDR2 YYDKDF (reference sequence). The CDR3 extends over 13 amino acids. The V and J ends lost 3 bases and 2 bases respectively, with 8 bases between them. The CDR3 DNA follows: TGTGCCACCAGCAGCTTGTCAGCCTACGAGCAGTACTTC. This gives the protein CATSSLSAYEQYF. Based on the CDR3 plus reference TRBV15 and TRBJ2-7, the full variable domain is DAMVIQNPRYQVTQFGKPVTLSCSQTLNHNVMYWYQQKSSQAPKLLFHYYDKDFNNEADTPDNFQSRRPNTSFCFLDIRSPGLGDTAMYLCATSSLSAYEQYFGPGTRLTVT.

This sequence joins TRBV2 and TRBJ2-1; 11 bases match TRBD2. The CDR3 spans 14 residues. Germline loops: CDR1 SNHLY, CDR2 FYNNEI. The V and J ends lost 7 bases and 7 bases, in that order; junction bases with no gene match: 6. The CDR3 spells CASKLAGVGNEQFF. The CDR3, as DNA: TGTGCCAGCAAACTAGCGGGAGTCGGTAATGAGCAGTTCTTC.

The CDR3 coding sequence is TGTGCCAGCAGCTTAGCCCGCAGAAGTAATGAAAAACTGTTTTTT. Translating it yields CASSLARRSNEKLFF. This sequence joins TRBV7-2 and TRBJ1-4, with no clear D. Germline V gene data show CDR1 as SGHTA and CDR2 as FQGNSA. The germline V and J ends were trimmed by 0 bases and 4 bases, with 9 bases remaining between them. CDR3 size: 15 residues.

This clone was seen just once. The chain employs TRBV27 and TRBJ2-3; 12 nucleotides align to TRBD2. The CDR3 consists of 16 residues. Germline V gene lookup returns CDR1 MNHEY and CDR2 SMNVEV (reference sequence). V lost 8 bases and J lost 4; bases outside the gene matches: 10. The CDR3 protein is CASGRLAGERADTQYF. In DNA, the CDR3 is TGTGCCAGCGGCCGACTAGCGGGAGAGAGGGCAGATACGCAGTATTTT.

The chain couples TRBV7-9 to TRBJ2-7; D is ambiguous. Germline-derived CDR1 and CDR2 are SEHNR and FQNEAQ (reference sequence). V lost 4 bases and J 3 bases, leaving 7 bases between the germline ends. There are 12 residues in the CDR3. Here the CDR3 reads CASSSSVYEQYF. The CDR3 nucleotides are TGTGCCAGCAGCTCAAGCGTCTACGAGCAGTACTTC. The whole variable domain, filled in from reference TRBV7-9 and TRBJ2-7, reads DTGVSQNPRHKITKRGQNVTFRCDPISEHNRLYWYRQTLGQGPEFLTYFQNEAQLEKSRLLSDRFSAERPKGSFSTLEIQRTEQGDSAMYLCASSSSVYEQYFGPGTRLTVT.

CDR3 DNA: TGTGCCAGCAGTGAAGCCGAGGCTGGGGCCAACGTCCTGACTTTC. Protein sequence: CASSEAEAGANVLTF. J is TRBJ2-6 and V is TRBV2; D gene unclear. Germline V gene data show CDR1 as SNHLY and CDR2 as FYNNEI. The CDR3 totals 15 residues. V was shortened by 0 bases and J by 2 bases, with 5 bases between the two germline ends.

V is TRBV25-1 and J is TRBJ1-5; D not resolved. From germline, CDR1 is MGHDK and CDR2 SYGVNS. Trimming stripped 3 bases from V and 6 bases from J, with 6 bases between. The CDR3 is made up of 12 amino acids. Written as DNA, the CDR3 is TGTGCCAGCAGTGAGGGCCCTCAGCCCCAGCATTTT. Its protein is CASSEGPQPQHF.

The rearrangement uses TRBV7-7 and TRBJ2-5, with TRBD1 as a possible D gene (5 bases). This CDR3 has 14 residues. The V end was cut by 2 bases, the J end by 2 bases, with 9 bases between. From germline, CDR1 is SSHAT and CDR2 FNYEAQ (reference sequence). The CDR3 DNA reads TGTGCCAGCAGCTTACAGGGTCGGCAAGAGACCCAGTACTTC. Translated: CASSLQGRQETQYF.

The rearrangement uses TRBV7-2 and TRBJ2-3, with TRBD2 matching over 14 bases. Germline CDR1 is SGHTA and CDR2 is FQGNSA. CDR3 length equals 16 residues. Germline trimming cut 4 bases from V and 6 bases from J; bases unmatched to any gene: 6. The CDR3 spells CASSSRLAGGPDTQYF. For the CDR3, the DNA is TGTGCCAGCAGCTCGAGACTAGCGGGAGGGCCGGATACGCAGTATTTT.

V is TRBV10-3 and J is TRBJ2-3; TRBD1 matches 7 bases. This CDR3 contains 14 residues. V shed 3 bases and J 5 bases; nucleotides not matched to a gene: 5. CDR1 is ENHRY and CDR2 is SYGVKD in the germline V gene. CDR3 DNA sequence: TGTGCCATCAGTGATCCGCGACAGGGAGATACGCAGTATTTT. Translation gives CAISDPRQGDTQYF.

The rearrangement uses TRBV21-1 and TRBJ2-4; the table's D gene call, TRBD1, was not cross checked with the DNA. TRBV21-1 represents a pseudogene. The CDR3 is 17 amino acids. This CDR3 is CASSKGRKGQGRDIQYF. Here the CDR3 DNA reads TGTGCCAGCAGCAAGGGAAGAAAGGGACAGGGAAGGGACATTCAGTACTTC.

The rearrangement links TRBV7-2 to TRBJ2-1; TRBD2 agrees at 10 bases. Looked up from germline, CDR1 is SGHTA and CDR2 is FQGNSA. The CDR3 is 17 amino acids. The J segment lost 5 bases and the V segment lost 3 bases, leaving 10 bases of the junction unmatched. The CDR3 nucleotides are TGTGCCAGCAGCTTTGTCCCCGGGACTAGCGTACACAATGAGCAGTTCTTC. Translation gives CASSFVPGTSVHNEQFF.

This clone was counted a single time. The chain is built from TRBV18 and TRBJ2-5; D is perhaps TRBD2 (6 bases). Looked up from germline, CDR1 is KGHSH and CDR2 is LQKENI. V was clipped by 3 bases and J by 3 bases, with 11 bases between them. The CDR3 length is 14 residues. CDR3 sequence: CASSPPGLKETQYF. The CDR3 DNA follows: TGTGCCAGCTCACCGCCGGGACTGAAAGAGACCCAGTACTTC. The full variable domain, completed using reference TRBV18 and TRBJ2-5, is NAGVMQNPRHLVRRRGQEARLRCSPMKGHSHVYWYRQLPEEGLKFMVYLQKENIIDESGMPKERFSAEFPKEGPSILRIQQVVRGDSAAYFCASSPPGLKETQYFGPGTRLLVL.